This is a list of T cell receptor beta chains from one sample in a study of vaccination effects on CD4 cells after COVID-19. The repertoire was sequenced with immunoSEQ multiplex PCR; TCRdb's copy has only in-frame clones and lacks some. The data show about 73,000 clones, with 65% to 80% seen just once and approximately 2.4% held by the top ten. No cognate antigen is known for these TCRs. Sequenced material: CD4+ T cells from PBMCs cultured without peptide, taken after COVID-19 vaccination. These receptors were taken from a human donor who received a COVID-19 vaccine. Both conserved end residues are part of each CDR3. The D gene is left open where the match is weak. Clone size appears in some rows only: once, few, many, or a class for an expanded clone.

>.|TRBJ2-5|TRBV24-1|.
TGTGCCACCAGTGATTTCCCAGGGCCGGGTGAGACCCAGTACTTC
CATSDFPGPGETQYF
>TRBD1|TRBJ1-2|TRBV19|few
TGTGCCAGCACCCGGGACAGGGGCTATGGCTACACCTTC
CASTRDRGYGYTF
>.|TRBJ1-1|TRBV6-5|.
TGTGCCCCACAGGGCTCCTCGACGGCTTTCTTT
CAPQGSSTAFF
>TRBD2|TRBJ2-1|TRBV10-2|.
TGCGCCAGCGGTCGGGGGGCCTACAATGAGCAGTTCTTC
CASGRGAYNEQFF
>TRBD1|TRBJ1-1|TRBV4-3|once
TGCGCCAGCACGGGACAGCCGAACACTGAAGCTTTCTTT
CASTGQPNTEAFF
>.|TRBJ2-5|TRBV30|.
TGTGCCGCCCTGGGGTCGGGGGAGACCCAGTACTTC
CAALGSGETQYF
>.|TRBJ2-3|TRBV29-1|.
TGCAGCGTTGAAGGGTCAGCTAGCACAGATACGCAGTATTTT
CSVEGSASTDTQYF
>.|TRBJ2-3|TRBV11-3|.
TGTGCCAGCAGCGCCGACGAAGGGTCCACAGATACGCAGTATTTT
CASSADEGSTDTQYF
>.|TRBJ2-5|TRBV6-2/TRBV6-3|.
TGTGCCAGCAGTTACGACAGGTCCTTGAGGTGGACCCAGTACTTC
CASSYDRSLRWTQYF
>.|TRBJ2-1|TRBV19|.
TGTGCCAGTAGTTGGAACAAAAACAATGAGCAGTTCTTC
CASSWNKNNEQFF
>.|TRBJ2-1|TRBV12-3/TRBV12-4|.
TGTGCCAGCAGCCCAAGGGGCCGTGGTGAGCAGTTCTTC
CASSPRGRGEQFF
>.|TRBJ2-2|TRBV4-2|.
TGTGCCAGCAGCCAAGATTACTCCGGGGAGCTGTTTTTT
CASSQDYSGELFF
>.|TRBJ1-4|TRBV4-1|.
TGCGCCAGCAGACAGGCCCGGAGAACTAATGAAAAACTGTTTTTT
CASRQARRTNEKLFF
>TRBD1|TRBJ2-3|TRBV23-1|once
TGCGCCAGCAGCAGCAGGGGGATCCCTAGCACAGATACGCAGTATTTT
CASSSRGIPSTDTQYF
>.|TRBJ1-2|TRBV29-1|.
TGCAGCGTTGAAGATCCCGGGACGTTTGGCTACACCTTC
CSVEDPGTFGYTF
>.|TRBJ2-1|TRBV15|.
TGTGCCACCAGCAGAGTCGAAAGATCCTCCAATGAGCAGTTCTTC
CATSRVERSSNEQFF
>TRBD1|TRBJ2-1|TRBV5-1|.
TGCGCCAGCAGCTTGGCGGGACAGGGTAACAATGAGCAGTTCTTC
CASSLAGQGNNEQFF
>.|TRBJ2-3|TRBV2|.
TGTGCCAGCAGTGCTAGCATTCGGGGAGATACGCAGTATTTT
CASSASIRGDTQYF
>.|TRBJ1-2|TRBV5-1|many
TGCGCCAGCAGCTCATTGTATCCGGCATACTATGGCTACACCTTC
CASSSLYPAYYGYTF
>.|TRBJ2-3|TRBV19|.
TGTGCCAGTAGTATTTTTACGGCAGGGGCAGATACGCAGTATTTT
CASSIFTAGADTQYF
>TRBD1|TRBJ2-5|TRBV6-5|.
TGTGCCAGCAGTTACAGTACAGGGGACCAAGAGACCCAGTACTTC
CASSYSTGDQETQYF
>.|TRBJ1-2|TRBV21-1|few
TGTGCCAGCAGCCCTCACAGGGGGAGTGGCTACACCTTC
CASSPHRGSGYTF
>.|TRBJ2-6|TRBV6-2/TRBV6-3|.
TGTGCCAGCAGTTACTTCGGACATTCGGGGGCCAACGTCCTGACTTTC
CASSYFGHSGANVLTF
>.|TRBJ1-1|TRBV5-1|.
TGCGCCAGCAGCTTGCTTCCGGAGATGAGTCCTGAAGCTTTCTTT
CASSLLPEMSPEAFF
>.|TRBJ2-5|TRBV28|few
TGTGCCAGCAGTTTACATAGTGGGGGCCAAGAGACCCAGTACTTC
CASSLHSGGQETQYF
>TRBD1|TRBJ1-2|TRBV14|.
TGTGCCAGCAGCCAAGATGGCAGGGGGGACTATGGCTACACCTTC
CASSQDGRGDYGYTF